The clone carrying this TCR beta chain was recorded many times. Its target is unknown. TCRdb fed the RACE reads into MiXCR, producing one record per CDR3 protein. The table has about 87,000 distinct CDR3 sequences, around 10% seen once; the top ten hold more than 3%. The sample belongs to a study of human T cells and chemical hapten exposure. General study points: Alopecia in the donors means their immune response may deviate from healthy people's.

V lost 7 bases, J lost 4 bases, and 19 bases lay in between. The CDR3 has 15 residues. Time point denoted: pre-sensitization, week 0. Described treatment: therapeutic diphenylcyclopropenone sensitization with weekly scalp DPC. The specimen comprised whole blood, sampled in connection with sensitization to the hapten diphenylcyclopropenone (DPC). This sequence originates from a woman aged 40 to 55 with alopecia areata. Some clones in this sample may be carry-over from other donors' samples. The chain combines TRBV12-3 or TRBV12-4 with TRBJ2-5; D could derive from TRBD1 or TRBD2 (6 bases each). Here the CDR3 reads CASTLGGGLTETQYF. As DNA, the CDR3 is TGTGCCAGCACTCTGGGTGGGGGGCTTACAGAGACCCAGTACTTC.